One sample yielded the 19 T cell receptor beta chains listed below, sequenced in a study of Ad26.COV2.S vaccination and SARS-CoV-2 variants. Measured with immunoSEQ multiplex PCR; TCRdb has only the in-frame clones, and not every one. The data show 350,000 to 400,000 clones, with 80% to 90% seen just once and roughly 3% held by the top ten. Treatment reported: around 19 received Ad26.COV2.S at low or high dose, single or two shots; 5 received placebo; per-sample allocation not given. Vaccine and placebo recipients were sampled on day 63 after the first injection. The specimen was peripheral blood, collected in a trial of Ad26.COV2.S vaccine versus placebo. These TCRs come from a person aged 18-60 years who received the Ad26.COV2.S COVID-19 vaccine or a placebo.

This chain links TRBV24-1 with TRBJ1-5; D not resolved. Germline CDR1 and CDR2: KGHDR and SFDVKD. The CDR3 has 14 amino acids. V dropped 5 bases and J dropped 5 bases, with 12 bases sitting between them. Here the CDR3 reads CATSGVGIYQPQHF. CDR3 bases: TGTGCCACCAGTGGGGTAGGGATCTATCAGCCCCAGCATTTT.

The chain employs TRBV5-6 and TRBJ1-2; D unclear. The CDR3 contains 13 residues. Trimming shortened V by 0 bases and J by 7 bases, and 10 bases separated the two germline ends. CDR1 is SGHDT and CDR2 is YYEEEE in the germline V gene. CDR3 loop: CASSLGLGSGYTF. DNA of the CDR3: TGTGCCAGCAGCTTGGGACTCGGAAGTGGCTACACCTTC. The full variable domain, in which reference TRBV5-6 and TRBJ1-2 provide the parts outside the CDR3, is DAGVTQSPTHLIKTRGQQVTLRCSPKSGHDTVSWYQQALGQGPQFIFQYYEEEERQRGNFPDRFSGHQFPNYSSELNVNALLLGDSALYLCASSLGLGSGYTFGSGTRLTVV.

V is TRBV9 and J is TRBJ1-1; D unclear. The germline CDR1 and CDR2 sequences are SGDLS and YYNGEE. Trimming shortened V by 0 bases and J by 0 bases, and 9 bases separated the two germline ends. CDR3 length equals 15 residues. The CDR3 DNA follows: TGTGCCAGCAGCGTAGCGGGAGCCTTGAACACTGAAGCTTTCTTT. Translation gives CASSVAGALNTEAFF.

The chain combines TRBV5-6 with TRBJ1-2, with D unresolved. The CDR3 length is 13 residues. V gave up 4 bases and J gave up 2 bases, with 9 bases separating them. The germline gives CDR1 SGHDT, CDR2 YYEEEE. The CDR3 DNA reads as TGTGCCAGCAGCCTGGGAGACAACTATGGCTACACCTTC. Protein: CASSLGDNYGYTF.

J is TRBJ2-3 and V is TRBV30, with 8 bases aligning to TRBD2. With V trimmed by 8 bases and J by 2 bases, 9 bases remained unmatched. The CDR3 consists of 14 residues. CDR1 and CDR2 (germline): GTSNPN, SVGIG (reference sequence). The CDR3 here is CAQGSGTPTDTQYF. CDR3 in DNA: TGTGCCCAAGGTAGCGGGACACCCACAGATACGCAGTATTTT.

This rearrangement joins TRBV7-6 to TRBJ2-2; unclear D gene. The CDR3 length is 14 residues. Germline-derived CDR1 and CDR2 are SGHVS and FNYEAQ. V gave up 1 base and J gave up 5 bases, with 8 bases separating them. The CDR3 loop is CASSLGDWTGELFF. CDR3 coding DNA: TGTGCCAGCAGCTTAGGGGATTGGACCGGGGAGCTGTTTTTT.

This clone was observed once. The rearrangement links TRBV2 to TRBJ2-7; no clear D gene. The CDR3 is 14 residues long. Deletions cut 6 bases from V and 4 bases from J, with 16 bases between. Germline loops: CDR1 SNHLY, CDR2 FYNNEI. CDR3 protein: CASRETWAIYEQYF. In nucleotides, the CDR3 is TGTGCCAGCAGGGAAACGTGGGCTATTTACGAGCAGTACTTC.

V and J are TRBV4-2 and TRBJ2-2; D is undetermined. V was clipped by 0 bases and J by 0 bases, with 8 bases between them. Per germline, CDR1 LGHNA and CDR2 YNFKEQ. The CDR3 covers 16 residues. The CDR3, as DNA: TGTGCCAGCAGCCAAGAGTACAGCCCGAACACCGGGGAGCTGTTTTTT. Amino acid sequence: CASSQEYSPNTGELFF.

This CDR3 reads CASNEVFF. The CDR3 DNA reads TGCGCCAGCAATGAGGTTTTCTTT. The rearrangement links TRBV5-1 to TRBJ1-1; D is uncertain. Germline CDR1 is SGHRS and CDR2 is YFSETQ. The CDR3 length is 8 residues. The germline V and J ends were trimmed by 6 bases and 13 bases, with 7 bases remaining between them.

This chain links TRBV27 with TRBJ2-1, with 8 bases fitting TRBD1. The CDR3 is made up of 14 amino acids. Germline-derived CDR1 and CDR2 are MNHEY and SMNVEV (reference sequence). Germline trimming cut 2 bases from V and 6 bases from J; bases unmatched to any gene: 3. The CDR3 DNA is TGTGCCAGCAGTTTAGGGGGACAGGTCAATGAGCAGTTCTTC. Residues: CASSLGGQVNEQFF.

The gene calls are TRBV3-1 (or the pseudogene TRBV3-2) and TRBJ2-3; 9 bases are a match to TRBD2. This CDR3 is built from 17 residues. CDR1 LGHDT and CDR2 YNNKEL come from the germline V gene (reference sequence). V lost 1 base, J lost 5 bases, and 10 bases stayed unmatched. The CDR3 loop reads CASSQVPAGLAKDTQYF. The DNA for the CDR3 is TGTGCCAGCAGCCAAGTTCCCGCGGGACTAGCTAAAGATACGCAGTATTTT.

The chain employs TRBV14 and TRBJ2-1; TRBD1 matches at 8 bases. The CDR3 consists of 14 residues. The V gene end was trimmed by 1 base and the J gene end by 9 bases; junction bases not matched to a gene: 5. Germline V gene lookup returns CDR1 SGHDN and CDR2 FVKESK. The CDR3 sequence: CASSQGYRGAEQFF. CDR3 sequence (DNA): TGTGCCAGCAGCCAAGGGTACAGGGGGGCTGAGCAGTTCTTC.

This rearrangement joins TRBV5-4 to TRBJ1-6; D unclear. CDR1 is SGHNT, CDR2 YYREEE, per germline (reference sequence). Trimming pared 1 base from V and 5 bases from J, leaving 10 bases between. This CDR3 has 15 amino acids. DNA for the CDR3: TGTGCCAGCAGCTTGACGGGCCAGCATAATTCACCCCTCCACTTT. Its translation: CASSLTGQHNSPLHF.

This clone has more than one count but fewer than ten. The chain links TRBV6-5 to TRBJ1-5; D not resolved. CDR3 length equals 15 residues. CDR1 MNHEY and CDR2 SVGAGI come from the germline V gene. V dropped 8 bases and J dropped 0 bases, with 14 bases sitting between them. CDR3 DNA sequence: TGTGCCAGCGATGGGCCAGATTATAGCAATCAGCCCCAGCATTTT. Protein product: CASDGPDYSNQPQHF.

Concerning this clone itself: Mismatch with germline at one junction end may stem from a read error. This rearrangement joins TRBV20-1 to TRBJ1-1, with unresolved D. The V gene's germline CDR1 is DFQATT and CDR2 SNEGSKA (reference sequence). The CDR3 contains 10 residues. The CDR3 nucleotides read TGCAGCGCTAGGCTGTTTGAAGCTTTCTTT. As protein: CSARLFEAFF.

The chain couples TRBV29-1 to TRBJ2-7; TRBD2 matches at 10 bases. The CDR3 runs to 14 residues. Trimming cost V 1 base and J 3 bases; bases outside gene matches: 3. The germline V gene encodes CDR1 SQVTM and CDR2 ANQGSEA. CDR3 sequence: CSVEVAGGLYEQYF. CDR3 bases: TGCAGCGTTGAAGTAGCGGGGGGCCTCTACGAGCAGTACTTC.

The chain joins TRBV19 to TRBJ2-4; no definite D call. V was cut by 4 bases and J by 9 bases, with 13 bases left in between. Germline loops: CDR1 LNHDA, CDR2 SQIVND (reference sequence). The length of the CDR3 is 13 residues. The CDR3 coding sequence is TGTGCCAGTAGTAAGGATGAAATTAGCATTCAGTACTTC. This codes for CASSKDEISIQYF.

CDR3 region: CASSRGLPSYEQYF. The CDR3 region has the DNA TGCGCCAGCAGCAGGGGACTACCGTCCTACGAGCAGTACTTC. This sequence joins TRBV5-1 and TRBJ2-7, with 7 bases matching TRBD2. The length of the CDR3 is 14 residues. Germline loops: CDR1 SGHRS, CDR2 YFSETQ. Trimming at V came to 4 bases and at J to 1 base, leaving 5 bases not matched to a gene. Full variable domain (remainder filled in from reference TRBV5-1 and TRBJ2-7): KAGVTQTPRYLIKTRGQQVTLSCSPISGHRSVSWYQQTPGQGLQFLFEYFSETQRNKGNFPGRFSGRQFSNSRSEMNVSTLELGDSALYLCASSRGLPSYEQYFGPGTRLTVT.

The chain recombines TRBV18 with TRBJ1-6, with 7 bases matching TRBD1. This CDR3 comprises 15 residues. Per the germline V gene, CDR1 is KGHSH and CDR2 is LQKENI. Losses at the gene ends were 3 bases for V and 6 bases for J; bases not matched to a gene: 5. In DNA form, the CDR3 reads TGTGCCAGCTCACCCGACAGGGCCTCTAATTCACCCCTCCACTTT. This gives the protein CASSPDRASNSPLHF.